These 11 T cell receptor beta chains were all obtained from the same sample, sequenced in a study of STAT3 mutations in large granular lymphocyte leukemia. Study conclusions and caveats: Every T-LGLL patient had at least one immunodominant TCRbeta clonotype.

The protocol was immunoSEQ multiplex PCR, while the TCRdb copy is restricted to in-frame clones and leaves out a portion. The table shows about 7,800 clones, with 90% to 95% occurring only once. Antigens for these TCRs are unknown. The source material was peripheral blood mononuclear cells. The receptors come from a man aged 50-59 years with T-cell large granular lymphocyte leukemia. Some clones in this sample may be carry-over from other donors' samples.

The rearrangement joins TRBV30 to TRBJ1-5; TRBD1 might be the D (6 bases). Deletions cut 1 base from V and 6 bases from J, with 16 bases between. CDR3 length equals 15 residues. Germline V CDR1 and CDR2: GTSNPN, SVGIG (reference sequence). CDR3 loop: CAWSGTGKKSQPQHF. The DNA of the CDR3 is TGTGCCTGGAGTGGTACAGGGAAGAAGAGTCAGCCCCAGCATTTT.

The chain has TRBV19 and TRBJ2-1; TRBD2 matches 12 bases. Germline values: CDR1 LNHDA, CDR2 SQIVND (reference sequence). The J segment lost 7 bases and the V segment lost 4 bases, leaving 8 bases of the junction unmatched. This CDR3 contains 16 residues. CDR3 sequence: CASSKTSGRPDNEQFF. Written as DNA, the CDR3 is TGTGCCAGTAGTAAAACTAGCGGGAGGCCGGATAATGAGCAGTTCTTC.

The chain combines TRBV5-6 with TRBJ2-3; TRBD2 matches at 11 bases. The CDR3 spans 15 residues. The junction had 2 bases not matched to a gene; V was cut back by 4 bases and J by 1 base. Germline V gene lookup returns CDR1 SGHDT and CDR2 YYEEEE. The CDR3 here is CASSRGLAGTDTQYF. The CDR3 bases are TGTGCCAGCAGCAGGGGACTAGCGGGCACAGATACGCAGTATTTT.

The chain links TRBV5-1 to TRBJ1-2; maybe TRBD1 (6 bases). This CDR3 is built from 15 residues. Germline loops: CDR1 SGHRS, CDR2 YFSETQ. Trimming took 0 bases from V and 3 from J, leaving 12 bases between them. CDR3 loop: CASSLAAGADYGYTF. In DNA, the CDR3 is TGCGCCAGCAGCTTGGCCGCGGGGGCCGACTATGGCTACACCTTC.

The chain links TRBV5-1 to TRBJ1-1; the match to TRBD1 covers 7 bases. CDR1 SGHRS and CDR2 YFSETQ come from the germline V gene. The V segment lost 2 bases and the J segment 4 bases; nucleotides outside the gene matches: 5. The CDR3 is 14 amino acids. CDR3 DNA: TGCGCCAGCAGCTTAAGGGGGCTCAGCACTGAAGCTTTCTTT. Its translation is CASSLRGLSTEAFF.

This sequence joins TRBV9 and TRBJ1-4; a weak D match, TRBD1 (5 bases). The CDR3 totals 14 residues. With 4 bases removed from V and 8 bases from J, the gap between germline ends came to 15 bases. The germline V gene has CDR1 SGDLS and CDR2 YYNGEE. The CDR3, as DNA: TGTGCCAGCAGCCCCCCGGGGGGGAACGAAAAACTGTTTTTT. Amino acid sequence: CASSPPGGNEKLFF.

CDR3 protein: CASSLLADTQYF. CDR3 coding DNA: TGTGCCAGCAGCTTATTAGCAGATACGCAGTATTTT. The chain has TRBV7-9 and TRBJ2-3; D is unresolved. The V end was cut by 2 bases, the J end by 4 bases, with 4 bases between. CDR1 and CDR2 (germline): SEHNR, FQNEAQ (reference sequence). The CDR3 is made up of 12 amino acids.

This clone was observed a single time. The chain is built from TRBV7-3 and TRBJ2-3, with TRBD2 matching 12 bases. This CDR3 spans 15 amino acids. Looked up from germline, CDR1 is SGHTA and CDR2 is FQGTGA. The ends lost 3 bases at V and 4 bases at J; junction bases unmatched: 2. CDR3 amino acids: CASSLTSGGPDTQYF. In DNA form, the CDR3 reads TGTGCCAGCAGCTTGACTAGCGGGGGTCCAGATACGCAGTATTTT.

The chain links TRBV5-6 to TRBJ2-7; D gene unclear. This CDR3 is built from 13 residues. Between the trimmed V and J ends, which lost 4 bases and 2 bases, there was a span of 10 bases. The germline CDR1 and CDR2 sequences are SGHDT and YYEEEE. The CDR3 spells CASSPARTYEQYF. The DNA of the CDR3 is TGTGCCAGCAGCCCCGCAAGGACCTACGAGCAGTACTTC.

This clone was seen once. CDR3 loop: CASSPDRNFYEQYF. The CDR3 coding sequence is TGTGCCAGCTCACCGGACAGGAATTTCTACGAGCAGTACTTC. The chain recombines TRBV18 with TRBJ2-7; the match to TRBD1 covers 7 bases. The CDR3 contains 14 residues. V shed 3 bases, J shed 3 bases, and the junction held 5 bases outside the gene matches. The germline gives CDR1 KGHSH, CDR2 LQKENI.

V and J are TRBV5-6 and TRBJ1-2; TRBD1 matches 8 bases. The V segment lost 1 base and the J segment 6 bases; nucleotides outside the gene matches: 2. Germline loops: CDR1 SGHDT, CDR2 YYEEEE. This CDR3 is 13 amino acids long. In nucleotides, the CDR3 is TGTGCCAGCAGCTTGAAGACAGGGGATGGCTACACCTTC. It is translated as CASSLKTGDGYTF.